These 7 T cell receptor beta chains share one sample of origin, sequenced in a study of blood T cell repertoires in COVID-19. Libraries were prepared by immunoSEQ multiplex PCR; TCRdb keeps only in-frame clonotypes and omits some of them. The data show around 300,000 clones, around 90% seen once. The specimen was peripheral blood. The source of these receptors is a middle-aged woman with COVID-19, enrolled during active disease.

This chain joins TRBV19 and TRBJ1-5; a weak D match, TRBD1 (6 bases). Germline V gene data show CDR1 as LNHDA and CDR2 as SQIVND (reference sequence). Deletions cut 2 bases from V and 4 bases from J, with 9 bases between. The CDR3 loop spans 14 amino acids. Here the CDR3 reads CASSIRTANQPQHF. Written as DNA, the CDR3 is TGTGCCAGTAGTATACGGACAGCAAATCAGCCCCAGCATTTT.

The chain carries TRBV19 and TRBJ1-2; TRBD1 might be the D (6 bases). Trimming cost V 3 bases and J 10 bases, with 15 bases left between them. Per the germline V gene, CDR1 is LNHDA and CDR2 is SQIVND (reference sequence). CDR3 size: 13 residues. The CDR3 nucleotides are TGTGCCAGTAGTATTAATAGACAGGAGGTCTACACCTTC. It encodes CASSINRQEVYTF.

V is TRBV9 and J is TRBJ2-1, with 11 bases lining up with TRBD2. The CDR3 loop spans 20 amino acids. Germline V gene sequence: CDR1 SGDLS, CDR2 YYNGEE. V lost 3 bases, J lost 10 bases, and 24 bases stayed unmatched. CDR3: CASSASNPRVVSGRGNEQFF. The CDR3 region has the DNA TGTGCCAGCAGCGCATCTAACCCAAGGGTGGTTAGCGGGAGGGGGAACGAGCAGTTCTTC.

The chain is built from TRBV5-1 and TRBJ2-5; perhaps TRBD1 as D (6 bases). Germline CDR1 SGHRS, CDR2 YFSETQ. The CDR3 consists of 13 residues. Trimming stripped 5 bases from V and 5 bases from J, with 13 bases between. CDR3 protein: CASRTGGQETQYF. The DNA of the CDR3 is TGCGCCAGCAGGACAGGCGGACAGGAGACCCAGTACTTC.

This chain links TRBV4-2 with TRBJ2-3; weak D call: TRBD2 (5 bases). V was cut by 1 base and J by 4 bases, with 6 bases left in between. The germline V gene has CDR1 LGHNA and CDR2 YNFKEQ. The CDR3 has 13 amino acids. The CDR3 spells CASSQVEADTQYF. DNA for the CDR3: TGTGCCAGCAGCCAAGTGGAGGCAGATACGCAGTATTTT.

The genes are TRBV19 and TRBJ2-3, with TRBD1 identical over 7 bases. CDR3 length: 16 residues. The V and J ends lost 6 bases and 2 bases, in that order; junction bases with no gene match: 11. CDR1 LNHDA and CDR2 SQIVND come from the germline V gene (reference sequence). The CDR3 nucleotides read TGTGCCAGTAGCTTGGGACAGACAGTCCTCACAGATACGCAGTATTTT. Translated: CASSLGQTVLTDTQYF.

The CDR3 DNA reads TGCAGCGTTCTCCCCCAGAGGGAGACTGAAGCTTTCTTT. The encoded protein is CSVLPQRETEAFF. The chain employs TRBV29-1 and TRBJ1-1; no firm D call. CDR3 length: 13 residues. V was cut by 5 bases and J by 5 bases, with 15 bases left in between. From germline, CDR1 is SQVTM and CDR2 ANQGSEA.